The clone carrying this TCR beta chain has more than one count but fewer than ten. No antigen is known for it. The CDR3 is made up of 14 amino acids. The ends lost 2 bases at V and 3 bases at J; junction bases unmatched: 1. Looked up from germline, CDR1 is MGHRA and CDR2 is YSYEKL. TCRdb re-derived calls from the reads in MiXCR, one entry per CDR3 protein. The sample lists approximately 350,000 distinct CDR3 sequences; about 35% were seen once. The sample is drawn from a study of T cell repertoires in cytomegalovirus infection. On the study more broadly: Recently described HLA-C-restricted plus well-studied HLA-B-restricted CMV epitopes were used. CMV infection and matching HLA type were both indicated by public TCR beta signatures. Overall study findings and caveats: The ex vivo response showed dominance by HLA-C-restricted CMV-specific TCR beta clonotypes.

Sequencing was performed on cultured PBMCs, taken from culture after CMV antigen stimulation. The receptor was derived from a human donor in good health (CMV status not recorded). Some clones in this sample may be carry-over from other donors' samples. The rearrangement joins TRBV4-1 to TRBJ2-1, with 7 bases aligning to TRBD2. The CDR3, as DNA: TGCGCCAGCAGCCAAAGGACTAGCTACAATGAGCAGTTCTTC. It codes for CASSQRTSYNEQFF.